This TCR beta chain was sequenced for a study of T cell repertoires in cytomegalovirus infection. TCRdb fed the reads into MiXCR, producing one record per CDR3 protein. This table has fewer than 700,000 distinct CDR3 sequences, 20% to 25% appearing once. At least ten counts were recorded for this clonotype. V shed 1 base and J shed 4 bases, with 9 bases lying between them. The CDR3 contains 14 residues. Germline values: CDR1 MDHEN, CDR2 SYDVKM. The chain joins TRBV28 to TRBJ2-3; D remains ambiguous. Material for sequencing was CD8+ T cells from PBMCs. This sequence originates from a human donor in good health (CMV status not recorded). Some clones in this sample may be carry-over from other donors' samples. The CDR3 bases are TGTGCCAGCAGTTTATATTGGGAATCAGATACGCAGTATTTT. Protein product: CASSLYWESDTQYF.